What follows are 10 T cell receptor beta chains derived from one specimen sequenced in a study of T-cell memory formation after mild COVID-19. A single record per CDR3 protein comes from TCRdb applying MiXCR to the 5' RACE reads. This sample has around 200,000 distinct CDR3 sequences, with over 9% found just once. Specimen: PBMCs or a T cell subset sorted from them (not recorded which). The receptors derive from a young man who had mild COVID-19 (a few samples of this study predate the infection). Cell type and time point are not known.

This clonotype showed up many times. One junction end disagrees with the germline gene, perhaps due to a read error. CDR3 protein: CASTRQGNTEAFF. The CDR3, as DNA: TGTGCCAGCACCCGACAGGGGAACACTGAAGCTTTCTTT. The gene calls are TRBV4-3 and TRBJ1-1; 7 positions agree with TRBD1. Germline V lookup: CDR1 LGHNA, CDR2 YSLEER. This CDR3 is 13 amino acids long.

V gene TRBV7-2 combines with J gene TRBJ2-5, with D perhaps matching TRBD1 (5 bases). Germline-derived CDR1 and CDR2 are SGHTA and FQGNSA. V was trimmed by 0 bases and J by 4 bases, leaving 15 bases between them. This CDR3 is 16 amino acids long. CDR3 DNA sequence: TGTGCCAGCAGCTTAGCGATGCAGGGTGGGTCAGAGACCCAGTACTTC. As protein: CASSLAMQGGSETQYF. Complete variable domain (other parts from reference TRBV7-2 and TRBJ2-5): GAGVSQSPSNKVTEKGKDVELRCDPISGHTALYWYRQSLGQGLEFLIYFQGNSAPDKSGLPSDRFSAERTGGSVSTLTIQRTQQEDSAVYLCASSLAMQGGSETQYFGPGTRLLVL.

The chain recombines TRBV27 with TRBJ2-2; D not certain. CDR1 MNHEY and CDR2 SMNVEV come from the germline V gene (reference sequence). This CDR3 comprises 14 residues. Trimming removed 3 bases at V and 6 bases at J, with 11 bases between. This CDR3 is CASSFVGVSGELFF. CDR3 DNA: TGTGCCAGCAGTTTCGTTGGGGTCTCCGGGGAGCTGTTTTTT.

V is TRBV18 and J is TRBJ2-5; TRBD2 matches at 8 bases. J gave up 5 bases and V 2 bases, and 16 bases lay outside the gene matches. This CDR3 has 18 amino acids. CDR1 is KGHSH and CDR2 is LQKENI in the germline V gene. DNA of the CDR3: TGTGCCAGCTCACCATCAGCGGGGGCCACCTGGTATAGTGAGACCCAGTACTTC. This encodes CASSPSAGATWYSETQYF.

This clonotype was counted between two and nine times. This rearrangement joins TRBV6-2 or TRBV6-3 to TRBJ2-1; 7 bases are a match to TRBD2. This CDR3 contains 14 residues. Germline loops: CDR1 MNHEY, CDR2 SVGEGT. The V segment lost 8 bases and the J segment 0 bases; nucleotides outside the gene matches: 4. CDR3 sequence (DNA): TGTGCCAGCCTGCGGGGGAGCTCCTACAATGAGCAGTTCTTC. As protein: CASLRGSSYNEQFF.

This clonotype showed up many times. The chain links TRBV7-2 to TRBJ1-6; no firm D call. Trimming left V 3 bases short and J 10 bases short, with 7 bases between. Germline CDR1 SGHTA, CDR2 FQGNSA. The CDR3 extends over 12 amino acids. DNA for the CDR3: TGTGCCAGCAGCTTGTTATACTCACCCCTCCACTTT. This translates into CASSLLYSPLHF.

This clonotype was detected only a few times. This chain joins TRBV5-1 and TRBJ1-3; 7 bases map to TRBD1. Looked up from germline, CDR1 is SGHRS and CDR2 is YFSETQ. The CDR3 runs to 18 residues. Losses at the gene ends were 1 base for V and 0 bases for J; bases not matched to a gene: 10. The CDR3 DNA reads TGCGCCAGCAGCTTGTGGCAGGGTGAGGGGGCCTCTGGAAACACCATATATTTT. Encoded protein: CASSLWQGEGASGNTIYF.

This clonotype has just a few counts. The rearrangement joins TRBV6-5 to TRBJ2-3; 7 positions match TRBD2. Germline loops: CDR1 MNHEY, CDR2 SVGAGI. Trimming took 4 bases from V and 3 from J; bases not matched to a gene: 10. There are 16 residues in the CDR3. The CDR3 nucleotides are TGTGCCAGCAGTTTGACTAGCAGGCCGGGGACAGATACGCAGTATTTT. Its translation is CASSLTSRPGTDTQYF.

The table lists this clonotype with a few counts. The CDR3 nucleotides are TGTGCCAGCAGCTCACTGGGCGGGGTGTTAGATACGCAGTATTTT. Its protein product is CASSSLGGVLDTQYF. The chain couples TRBV7-2 to TRBJ2-3; weak D call: TRBD2 (6 bases). V lost 4 bases and J lost 5, with 16 bases in between. The CDR3 spans 15 residues. In germline, CDR1 is SGHTA, CDR2 FQGNSA.

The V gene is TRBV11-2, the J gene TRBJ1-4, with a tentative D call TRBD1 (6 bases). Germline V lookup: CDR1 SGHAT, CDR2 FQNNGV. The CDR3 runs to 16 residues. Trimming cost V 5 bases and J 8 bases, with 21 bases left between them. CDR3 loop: CASSQAQPGQKEKLFF. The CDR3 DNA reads TGTGCCAGCAGCCAGGCCCAACCGGGACAAAAAGAAAAACTGTTTTTT.